Below, one TCR beta chain is given with its context. The CDR3 is 13 residues long. V lost 3 bases to trimming and J lost 1 base, with 7 bases between them. Germline CDR1 is MNHEY and CDR2 is SMNVEV (reference sequence). The data are from a study of cytomegalovirus exposure and HLA in healthy donors. A multiplex PCR was run with 60 Vbeta primers and 13 Jbeta primers. Assay: immunoSEQ multiplex PCR; the TCRdb copy retains only in-frame clones and omits some. Counted here are 200,000 or so clones, 60% to 85% occurring once; the ten biggest clones make up around 15%. The receptor's source is a man aged 35 to 55 in good health and CMV-seronegative. Sequencing was carried out using PBMCs. The rearrangement links TRBV27 to TRBJ2-7, with D possibly matching TRBD1 (5 bases). In DNA form, the CDR3 reads TGTGCCAGCAGTTTCAGGGCTTCCTACGAGCAGTACTTC. This gives the protein CASSFRASYEQYF.